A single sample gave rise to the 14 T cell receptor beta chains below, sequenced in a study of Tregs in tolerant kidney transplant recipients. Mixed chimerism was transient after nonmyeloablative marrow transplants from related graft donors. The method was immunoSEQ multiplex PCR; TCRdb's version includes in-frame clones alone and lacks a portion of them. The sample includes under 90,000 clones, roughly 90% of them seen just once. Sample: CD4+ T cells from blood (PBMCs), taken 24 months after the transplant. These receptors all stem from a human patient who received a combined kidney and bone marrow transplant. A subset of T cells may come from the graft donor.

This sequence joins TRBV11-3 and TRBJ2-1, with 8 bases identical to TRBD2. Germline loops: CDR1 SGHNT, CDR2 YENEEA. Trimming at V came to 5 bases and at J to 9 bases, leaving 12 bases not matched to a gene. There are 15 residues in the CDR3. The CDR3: CASSVGGGTVIEQFF. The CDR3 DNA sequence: TGTGCCAGCAGCGTCGGGGGGGGTACTGTGATTGAGCAGTTCTTC.

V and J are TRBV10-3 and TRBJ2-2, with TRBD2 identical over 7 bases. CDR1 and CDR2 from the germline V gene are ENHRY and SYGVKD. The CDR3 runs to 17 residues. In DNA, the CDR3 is TGTGCTATCCCTAGCGGCTACGGCCCAACTAACACCGGGGAGCTGTTTTTT. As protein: CAIPSGYGPTNTGELFF.

This chain's CDR3 is CSVGQEDSYEQYF. The CDR3, as DNA: TGCAGCGTTGGCCAGGAGGACTCCTACGAGCAGTACTTC. The V and J genes are TRBV29-1 and TRBJ2-7, with D maybe TRBD2 (5 bases). CDR1 is SQVTM, CDR2 ANQGSEA, per germline. The CDR3 runs to 13 residues. V lost 4 bases to trimming and J lost 0 bases, with 10 bases between them.

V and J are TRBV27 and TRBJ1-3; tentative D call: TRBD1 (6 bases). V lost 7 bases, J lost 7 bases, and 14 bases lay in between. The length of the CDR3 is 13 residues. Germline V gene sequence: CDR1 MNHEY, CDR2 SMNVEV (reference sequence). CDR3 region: CASTSQGGNTIYF. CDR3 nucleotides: TGTGCCAGCACCTCGCAAGGGGGTAACACCATATATTTT.

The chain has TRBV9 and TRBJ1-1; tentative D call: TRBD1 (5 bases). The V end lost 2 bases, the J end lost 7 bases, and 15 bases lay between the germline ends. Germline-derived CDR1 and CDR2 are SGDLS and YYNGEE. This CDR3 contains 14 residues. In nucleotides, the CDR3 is TGTGCCAGCAGCGTCCATCAGGACACTAATGAAGCTTTCTTT. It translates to CASSVHQDTNEAFF.

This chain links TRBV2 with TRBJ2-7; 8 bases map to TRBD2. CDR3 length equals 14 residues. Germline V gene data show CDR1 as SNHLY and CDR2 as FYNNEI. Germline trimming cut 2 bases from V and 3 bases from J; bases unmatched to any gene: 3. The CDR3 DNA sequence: TGTGCCAGCAGTGAACTGGGGACTAGCTACGAGCAGTACTTC. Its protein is CASSELGTSYEQYF. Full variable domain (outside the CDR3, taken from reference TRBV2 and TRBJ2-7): EPEVTQTPSHQVTQMGQEVILRCVPISNHLYFYWYRQILGQKVEFLVSFYNNEISEKSEIFDDQFSVERPDGSNFTLKIRSTKLEDSAMYFCASSELGTSYEQYFGPGTRLTVT.

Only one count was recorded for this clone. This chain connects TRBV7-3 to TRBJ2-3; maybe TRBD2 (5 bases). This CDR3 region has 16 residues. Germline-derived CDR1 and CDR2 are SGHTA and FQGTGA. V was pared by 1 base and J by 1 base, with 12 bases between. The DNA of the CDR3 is TGTGCCAGCAGCTTAATGTCTAGCAGGCGCACAGATACGCAGTATTTT. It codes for CASSLMSSRRTDTQYF. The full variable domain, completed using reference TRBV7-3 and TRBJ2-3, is GAGVSQTPSNKVTEKGKYVELRCDPISGHTALYWYRQSLGQGPEFLIYFQGTGAADDSGLPNDRFFAVRPEGSVSTLKIQRTERGDSAVYLCASSLMSSRRTDTQYFGPGTRLTVL.

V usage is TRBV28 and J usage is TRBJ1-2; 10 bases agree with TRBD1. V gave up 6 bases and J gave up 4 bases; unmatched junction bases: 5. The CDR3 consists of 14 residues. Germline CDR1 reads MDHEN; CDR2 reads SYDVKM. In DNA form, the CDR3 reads TGTGCCAGCAGGACAGGGGGCGGAAGCTATGGCTACACCTTC. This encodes CASRTGGGSYGYTF.

The DNA for the CDR3 is TGTGCCAGCAGTGATCTAGCGGGAGTCTACGAGCAGTACTTC. Translation gives CASSDLAGVYEQYF. V is TRBV7-9 and J is TRBJ2-7; 10 nucleotides agree with TRBD2. J was trimmed by 3 bases and V by 6 bases; bases with no gene match: 5. The CDR3 is 14 amino acids. CDR1 and CDR2 (germline): SEHNR, FQNEAQ (reference sequence). The full variable domain, with the rest looked up from reference TRBV7-9 and TRBJ2-7, is DTGVSQNPRHKITKRGQNVTFRCDPISEHNRLYWYRQTLGQGPEFLTYFQNEAQLEKSRLLSDRFSAERPKGSFSTLEIQRTEQGDSAMYLCASSDLAGVYEQYFGPGTRLTVT.

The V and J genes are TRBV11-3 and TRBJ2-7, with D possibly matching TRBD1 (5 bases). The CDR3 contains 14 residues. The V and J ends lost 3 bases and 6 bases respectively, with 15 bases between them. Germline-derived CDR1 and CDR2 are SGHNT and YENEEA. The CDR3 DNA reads TGTGCCAGCAGCTTGGGGCGGCAATCCCTCGAGCAGTACTTC. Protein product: CASSLGRQSLEQYF.

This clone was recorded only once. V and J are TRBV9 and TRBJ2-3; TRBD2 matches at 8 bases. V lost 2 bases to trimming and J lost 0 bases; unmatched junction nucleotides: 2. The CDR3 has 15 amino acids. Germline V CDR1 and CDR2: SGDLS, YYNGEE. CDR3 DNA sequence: TGTGCCAGCAGCGTTAGCGGGACTAGCACAGATACGCAGTATTTT. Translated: CASSVSGTSTDTQYF.

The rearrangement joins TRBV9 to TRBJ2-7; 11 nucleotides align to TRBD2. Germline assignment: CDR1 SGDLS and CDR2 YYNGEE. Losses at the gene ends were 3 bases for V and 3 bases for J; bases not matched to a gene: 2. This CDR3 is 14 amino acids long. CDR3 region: CASSALAGGYEQYF. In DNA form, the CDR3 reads TGTGCCAGCAGCGCCCTAGCGGGGGGCTACGAGCAGTACTTC.

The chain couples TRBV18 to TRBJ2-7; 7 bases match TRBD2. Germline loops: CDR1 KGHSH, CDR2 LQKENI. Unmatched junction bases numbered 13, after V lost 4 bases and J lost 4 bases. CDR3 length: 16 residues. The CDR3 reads CASSQRPGLSTYEQYF. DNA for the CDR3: TGTGCCAGCTCACAACGGCCGGGACTATCCACGTACGAGCAGTACTTC.

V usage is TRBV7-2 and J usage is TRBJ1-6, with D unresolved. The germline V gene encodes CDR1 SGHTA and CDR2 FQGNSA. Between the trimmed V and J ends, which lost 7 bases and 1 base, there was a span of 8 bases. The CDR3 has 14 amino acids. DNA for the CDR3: TGTGCCAGCAATTGGAGTTCCTATAATTCACCCCTCCACTTT. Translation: CASNWSSYNSPLHF.